Shown below are 24 T cell receptor beta chains from a single sample sequenced in a study of T cell changes during pregnancy in multiple sclerosis. The data were produced by immunoSEQ multiplex PCR, yet TCRdb's version contains in-frame clones alone and is incomplete. The sample has just under 100,000 clones; 80% to 95% are singletons. The material was peripheral blood, obtained after pregnancy. These receptors came from a female donor with multiple sclerosis, enrolled in a pregnancy study.

The DNA for the CDR3 is TGCGCCAGCAGCCAAGTCCCACAGGGTGGTGGCTATGGCTACACCTTC. This codes for CASSQVPQGGGYGYTF. The rearrangement links TRBV4-1 to TRBJ1-2; a possible D gene is TRBD1 (6 bases). Trimming removed 1 base at V and 4 bases at J, with 16 bases between. The germline V gene has CDR1 MGHRA and CDR2 YSYEKL. The CDR3 consists of 16 residues.

This chain uses TRBV7-2 with TRBJ2-1; 8 bases line up with TRBD1. Germline lookup yields CDR1 SGHTA and CDR2 FQGNSA. The junction had 8 bases not matched to a gene; V was cut back by 4 bases and J by 3 bases. The CDR3 extends over 16 amino acids. The CDR3: CASSSYRDRYYNEQFF. In DNA, the CDR3 is TGTGCCAGCAGCTCATACCGGGACAGGTACTACAATGAGCAGTTCTTC.

This chain uses TRBV2 with TRBJ2-1, with no clear D. The V gene's germline CDR1 is SNHLY and CDR2 FYNNEI. V was cut by 6 bases and J by 10 bases, with 13 bases left in between. This CDR3 contains 12 residues. CDR3 nucleotides: TGTGCCAGCAGGCCACCTAGTCCCGAGCAGTTCTTC. It yields the protein CASRPPSPEQFF.

The chain employs TRBV29-1 and TRBJ1-1; a weak D match, TRBD1 (6 bases). Germline V gives CDR1 SQVTM, CDR2 ANQGSEA. The CDR3 totals 11 residues. Trimming removed 3 bases from V and 8 bases from J, with 10 bases in between. The chain's CDR3 is CSVDRGHEAFF. The CDR3 coding sequence is TGCAGCGTTGACAGGGGCCACGAAGCTTTCTTT.

The V and J genes are TRBV2 and TRBJ2-5; 9 positions match TRBD2. Losses at the gene ends were 1 base for V and 5 bases for J; bases not matched to a gene: 11. Germline V gives CDR1 SNHLY, CDR2 FYNNEI. The CDR3 loop spans 17 amino acids. The CDR3 nucleotides read TGTGCCAGCAGTGAAGGGTCCTCGGCGGGAGGGTACGAGACCCAGTACTTC. Encoded protein: CASSEGSSAGGYETQYF.

The chain is built from TRBV15 and TRBJ1-1; 7 bases line up with TRBD1. This CDR3 is 15 amino acids long. V trimming: 5 bases; J trimming: 5 bases; junction bases outside the gene matches: 11. Germline V lookup: CDR1 LNHNV, CDR2 YYDKDF (reference sequence). CDR3 nucleotides: TGTGCCACCAGCGGAAGCCCAAGGGGGCAGACTGAAGCTTTCTTT. Translating it yields CATSGSPRGQTEAFF.

The V call is TRBV11-2, the J call TRBJ2-1; maybe TRBD2 (5 bases). Per germline, CDR1 SGHAT and CDR2 FQNNGV. V lost 2 bases, J lost 2 bases, and 13 bases lay in between. The CDR3 length is 16 residues. The CDR3: CASSLFLASPYNEQFF. The CDR3 DNA follows: TGTGCCAGCAGCTTATTTCTAGCCTCCCCCTACAATGAGCAGTTCTTC.

The chain combines TRBV7-2 with TRBJ2-1, with D perhaps TRBD2 (6 bases). Germline loops: CDR1 SGHTA, CDR2 FQGNSA. V was clipped by 5 bases and J by 0 bases, with 14 bases between them. The CDR3 is 16 amino acids. Here the CDR3 reads CASSRRLVSSYNEQFF. The CDR3 DNA follows: TGTGCCAGCAGCCGTCGACTAGTCAGCTCCTACAATGAGCAGTTCTTC.

This clone was seen a single time. This rearrangement joins TRBV6-6 to TRBJ2-7; TRBD2 might be the D (5 bases). From germline, CDR1 is MNHNY and CDR2 SVGAGI (reference sequence). V was pared by 0 bases and J by 0 bases, with 12 bases between. The CDR3 has 16 residues. The CDR3 sequence is CASSYSRRATSYEQYF. DNA of the CDR3: TGTGCCAGCAGTTACTCGAGGCGGGCCACCTCCTACGAGCAGTACTTC.

The CDR3 DNA reads TGTGCCAGCAGGGGGGGGACTAGCGGGAGCGATACGCAGTATTTT. Encoded protein: CASRGGTSGSDTQYF. V is TRBV2 and J is TRBJ2-3; TRBD2 matches at 14 bases. The CDR3 contains 15 residues. The germline CDR1 and CDR2 sequences are SNHLY and FYNNEI. J lost 6 bases, V lost 6 bases, and 5 bases had no gene match.

The chain is built from TRBV7-2 and TRBJ2-2, with TRBD1 matching over 7 bases. The V gene end was trimmed by 5 bases and the J gene end by 1 base; junction bases not matched to a gene: 4. The CDR3 is 15 residues long. Germline assignment: CDR1 SGHTA and CDR2 FQGNSA. Here the CDR3 reads CASSLGTENTGELFF. In nucleotides, the CDR3 is TGTGCCAGCAGCCTAGGGACAGAGAACACCGGGGAGCTGTTTTTT.

This clone has a handful of counts. The chain uses TRBV4-1 and TRBJ2-1, with a weak D call TRBD2 (6 bases). The CDR3 is 18 amino acids. V lost 4 bases and J lost 3, with 22 bases in between. Looked up from germline, CDR1 is MGHRA and CDR2 is YSYEKL. The CDR3 protein is CASSPPGKRAQIYNEQFF. CDR3 DNA: TGCGCCAGCAGCCCCCCAGGGAAGCGGGCCCAGATCTACAATGAGCAGTTCTTC.

A few counts support this clone. The chain links TRBV9 to TRBJ1-2, with D perhaps matching TRBD1 (6 bases). The CDR3 length is 18 residues. V was clipped by 3 bases and J by 1 base, with 22 bases between them. Germline lookup yields CDR1 SGDLS and CDR2 YYNGEE. For the CDR3, the DNA is TGTGCCAGCAGCGCCCAGCGGGACACCGGGGCGCTTAACTATGGCTACACCTTC. Protein: CASSAQRDTGALNYGYTF.

This clone was recorded only once. The chain links TRBV19 to TRBJ1-1, with D tentatively TRBD1 (6 bases). V gave up 6 bases and J gave up 3 bases, with 20 bases separating them. Germline lookup yields CDR1 LNHDA and CDR2 SQIVND (reference sequence). The CDR3 runs to 16 residues. CDR3: CASRNRERALHTEAFF. CDR3 nucleotide sequence: TGTGCCAGTAGGAACAGGGAACGGGCCCTGCACACTGAAGCTTTCTTT.

This chain uses TRBV9 with TRBJ1-3, with 9 positions matching TRBD1. V dropped 0 bases and J dropped 6; count of bases not matched to a gene: 4. The CDR3 runs 15 residues. Looked up from germline, CDR1 is SGDLS and CDR2 is YYNGEE. The chain's CDR3 is CASSVAGQGLNTIYF. CDR3 in DNA: TGTGCCAGCAGCGTAGCCGGACAGGGGCTAAACACCATATATTTT.

In DNA form, the CDR3 reads TGTGCCTGGAGTGTACGCCAGGGTGGGAATGGCTACACCTTC. Its protein product is CAWSVRQGGNGYTF. This sequence joins TRBV30 and TRBJ1-2, with a weak D call TRBD1 (5 bases). The germline V gene encodes CDR1 GTSNPN and CDR2 SVGIG (reference sequence). The ends were cut back, 0 bases at V and 6 bases at J, with 14 bases in the middle. The CDR3 contains 14 residues.

The rearrangement uses TRBV15 and TRBJ1-1, with D maybe TRBD1 (5 bases). Germline CDR1 reads LNHNV; CDR2 reads YYDKDF (reference sequence). V was clipped by 5 bases and J by 6 bases, with 13 bases between them. The CDR3 has 13 residues. The CDR3 region is CATSPTIGAEAFF. CDR3 coding DNA: TGTGCCACCAGCCCTACTATAGGGGCTGAAGCTTTCTTT. Combining the CDR3 with reference TRBV15 and TRBJ1-1 gives the whole variable domain DAMVIQNPRYQVTQFGKPVTLSCSQTLNHNVMYWYQQKSSQAPKLLFHYYDKDFNNEADTPDNFQSRRPNTSFCFLDIRSPGLGDTAMYLCATSPTIGAEAFFGQGTRLTVV.

The gene calls are TRBV19 and TRBJ1-2; tentative D call: TRBD1 (5 bases). CDR1 and CDR2 from the germline V gene are LNHDA and SQIVND (reference sequence). V was pared by 5 bases and J by 7 bases, with 14 bases between. The CDR3 extends over 13 amino acids. The CDR3: CASSERDLAGYTF. The DNA of the CDR3 is TGTGCCAGTAGTGAACGGGACTTAGCTGGCTACACCTTC. The variable domain in full, completed from reference TRBV19 and TRBJ1-2, reads DGGITQSPKYLFRKEGQNVTLSCEQNLNHDAMYWYRQDPGQGLRLIYYSQIVNDFQKGDIAEGYSVSREKKESFPLTVTSAQKNPTAFYLCASSERDLAGYTFGSGTRLTVV.

The chain is built from TRBV4-3 and TRBJ1-1; D remains ambiguous. V lost 0 bases, J lost 1 base, and 6 bases lay in between. This CDR3 is 14 amino acids long. CDR1 and CDR2 from the germline V gene are LGHNA and YSLEER. CDR3: CASSQEATNTEAFF. The CDR3 coding sequence is TGCGCCAGCAGCCAAGAGGCCACGAACACTGAAGCTTTCTTT.

The CDR3 region is CASSLMTRGTDTQYF. In DNA form, the CDR3 reads TGTGCCAGCAGCTTAATGACAAGAGGCACAGATACGCAGTATTTT. V is TRBV11-2 and J is TRBJ2-3; D uncertain. V was trimmed by 2 bases and J by 1 base, leaving 10 bases between them. CDR3 length equals 15 residues. Per germline, CDR1 SGHAT and CDR2 FQNNGV. Full variable domain (missing parts from reference TRBV11-2 and TRBJ2-3): EAGVAQSPRYKIIEKRQSVAFWCNPISGHATLYWYQQILGQGPKLLIQFQNNGVVDDSQLPKDRFSAERLKGVDSTLKIQPAKLEDSAVYLCASSLMTRGTDTQYFGPGTRLTVL.

This chain uses TRBV27 with TRBJ2-1, with D tentatively TRBD2 (7 bases). Germline CDR1 and CDR2: MNHEY and SMNVEV (reference sequence). The CDR3 length is 16 residues. V shed 1 base and J shed 2 bases, with 12 bases lying between them. The CDR3 bases are TGTGCCAGCAGTTTATTTGGGGGGGGCCCCTACAATGAGCAGTTCTTC. It is translated as CASSLFGGGPYNEQFF.

This chain connects TRBV19 to TRBJ1-1, with 8 positions matching TRBD1. CDR3 length equals 15 residues. Trimming took 2 bases from V and 3 from J; bases not matched to a gene: 5. Germline CDR1 LNHDA, CDR2 SQIVND (reference sequence). CDR3 region: CASSINHRGYTEAFF. The CDR3 nucleotides are TGTGCCAGTAGTATAAACCACAGGGGGTACACTGAAGCTTTCTTT. Supplemented by reference TRBV19 and TRBJ1-1, the full variable domain reads DGGITQSPKYLFRKEGQNVTLSCEQNLNHDAMYWYRQDPGQGLRLIYYSQIVNDFQKGDIAEGYSVSREKKESFPLTVTSAQKNPTAFYLCASSINHRGYTEAFFGQGTRLTVV.

The CDR3 sequence: CASSLGDRAYEQYF. CDR3 DNA sequence: TGCGCCAGCAGCCTGGGGGACAGAGCCTACGAGCAGTACTTC. This chain links TRBV5-1 with TRBJ2-7; 7 nucleotides align to TRBD1. Germline V CDR1 and CDR2: SGHRS, YFSETQ. The trim removed 4 bases at V and 2 bases at J, leaving 6 bases unmatched. The CDR3 sequence is 14 residues long.

The chain uses TRBV19 and TRBJ1-1; 8 bases agree with TRBD1. This CDR3 comprises 14 residues. CDR1 and CDR2 (germline): LNHDA, SQIVND (reference sequence). Trimming took 4 bases from V and 1 from J; bases not matched to a gene: 2. The CDR3 coding sequence is TGTGCCAGTAGTACGACAGGGGCGAACACTGAAGCTTTCTTT. As protein: CASSTTGANTEAFF.